These T cell receptor beta chains were read from a single sample in a study of T cell repertoires in ileal Crohn's disease. Measured with immunoSEQ multiplex PCR; TCRdb has only the in-frame clones, and not every one. Seen here are some 14,000 clones, 70% to 90% observed once, and the top ten hold roughly 3.9%. Sequencing was carried out using ileal tissue. These receptors came from an adult with Crohn's disease. The CDR3 runs from the conserved cysteine through the conserved F or W. Each record gives: D gene, J gene, V gene, clone size, CDR3 protein, CDR3 DNA. D genes are given only for firm matches. Where a row states a size, it is once, few, many or the class of an expanded clone; other rows omit it.

TRBD2 TRBJ2-5 TRBV19 - CASSTRTSGGNQETQYF TGTGCCAGTAGTACTCGGACTAGCGGGGGGAACCAAGAGACCCAGTACTTC
TRBD2 TRBJ2-3 TRBV11-2 once CASSYTSGGSTDTQYF TGTGCCAGCAGTTACACTAGCGGGGGGAGCACAGATACGCAGTATTTT
TRBD1 TRBJ1-2 TRBV9 - CASSETGTGVSGYTF TGTGCCAGCAGCGAGACCGGGACAGGGGTCTCTGGCTACACCTTC
TRBD2 TRBJ2-3 TRBV6-4 - CASSPSGSTDTQYF TGTGCCAGCAGTCCTAGCGGGAGCACAGATACGCAGTATTTT
TRBD1 TRBJ1-2 TRBV6-1 - CASSSKDRGKDGYTF TGTGCCAGCAGTTCTAAGGACAGGGGGAAGGATGGCTACACCTTC
- TRBJ1-1 TRBV4-3 - CASSQARTLNTEAFF TGCGCCAGCAGCCAAGCTCGGACACTGAACACTGAAGCTTTCTTT
- TRBJ1-2 TRBV23-1 - CASSQSVQSLRNYGYTF TGCGCCAGCAGTCAATCAGTACAGTCACTCCGAAACTATGGCTACACCTTC
TRBD1 TRBJ2-5 TRBV4-1 - CASSRAKTGSETQYF TGCGCCAGCAGCCGAGCCAAGACAGGGAGCGAGACCCAGTACTTC
- TRBJ2-1 TRBV7-2 - CASSLPAAHNEQFF TGTGCCAGCAGTCTCCCCGCAGCGCACAATGAGCAGTTCTTC
TRBD1 TRBJ1-2 TRBV7-3 - CASSPGTGEGYGYTF TGTGCCAGCAGCCCCGGGACAGGGGAGGGCTATGGCTACACCTTC
- TRBJ1-2 TRBV30 - CAWRPTGRANYGYTF TGTGCCTGGAGACCCACAGGGAGAGCTAACTATGGCTACACCTTC
- TRBJ2-7 TRBV30 - CAWSRGAYDEQYF TGTGCCTGGAGTCGGGGGGCATATGACGAGCAGTACTTC
- TRBJ1-2 TRBV6-5 once CASSHREGYTF TGTGCCAGCAGCCACAGGGAGGGCTACACCTTC
- TRBJ2-2 TRBV5-4 - CASSVRQGGNTGELFF TGTGCCAGCAGCGTTCGCCAGGGGGGGAACACCGGGGAGCTGTTTTTT
TRBD2 TRBJ2-5 TRBV9 - CASSEGLAGETQYF TGTGCCAGCAGCGAGGGACTAGCGGGGGAGACCCAGTACTTC
- TRBJ1-1 TRBV27 - CASSWLGSWTEAFF TGTGCCAGCAGTTGGCTGGGGAGCTGGACTGAAGCTTTCTTT
TRBD1 TRBJ1-2 TRBV6-6 - CASSSGTELIYGYTF TGTGCCAGCAGCTCCGGGACAGAACTAATCTATGGCTACACCTTC
- TRBJ2-7 TRBV5-1 - CASSLGQLEQYF TGCGCCAGCAGCTTGGGACAGCTTGAGCAGTACTTC
- TRBJ1-1 TRBV11-3 once CASSLNPRTEAFF TGTGCCAGCAGCTTGAACCCGCGCACTGAAGCTTTCTTT
- TRBJ2-7 TRBV12-5 - CASGLEPSIQPGRRNPSYEQYF TGTGCTAGTGGTTTAGAGCCCTCAATCCAACCTGGGCGACGTAATCCATCCTACGAGCAGTACTTC
TRBD1 TRBJ1-2 TRBV30 few CAWSVGQGAYGYTF TGTGCCTGGAGTGTCGGACAGGGGGCCTATGGCTACACCTTC